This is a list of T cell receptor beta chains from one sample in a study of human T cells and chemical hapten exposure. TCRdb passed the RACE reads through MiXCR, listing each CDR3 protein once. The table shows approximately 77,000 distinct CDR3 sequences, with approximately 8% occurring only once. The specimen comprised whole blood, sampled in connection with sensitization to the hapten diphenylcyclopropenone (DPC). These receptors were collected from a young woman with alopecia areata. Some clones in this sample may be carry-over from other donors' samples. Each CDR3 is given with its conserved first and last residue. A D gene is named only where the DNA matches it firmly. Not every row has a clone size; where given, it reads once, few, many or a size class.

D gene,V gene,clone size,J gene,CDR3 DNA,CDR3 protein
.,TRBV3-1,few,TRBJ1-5,TGTGCCAGCAGCCAAGTAAGTAGCAATCAGCCCCAGCATTTT,CASSQVSSNQPQHF
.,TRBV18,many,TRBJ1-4,TGTGCCAGCTCACCAATACAGGCGCCTGATGAAAAACTGTTTTTT,CASSPIQAPDEKLFF
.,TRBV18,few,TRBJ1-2,TGTGCCAGCTCACCACGTCAGGGCGTTGGGGCTAACTATGGCTACACCTTC,CASSPRQGVGANYGYTF
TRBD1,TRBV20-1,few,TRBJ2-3,TGCAGTGCTAGATCCCTGACAGGGGGAGACACAGATACGCAGTATTTT,CSARSLTGGDTDTQYF
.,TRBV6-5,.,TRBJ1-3,TGTGCCAGCGGGAATGGAAACACCATATATTTT,CASGNGNTIYF
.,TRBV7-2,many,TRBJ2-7,TGTGCCAGCAGCTTAGCCCAGGGTCGACTGTACGAGCAGTACTTC,CASSLAQGRLYEQYF
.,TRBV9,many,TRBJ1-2,TGTGCCAGCAGCGCGAGTGGCGCGCCGTCCTATGGCTACACCTTC,CASSASGAPSYGYTF
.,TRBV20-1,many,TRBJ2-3,TGCAGTGCTAGAGATTCCGGTGCCGATACGCAGTATTTT,CSARDSGADTQYF
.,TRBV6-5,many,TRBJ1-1,TGTGCCAGCAGTCGATCCCAAATGTGGGCTGAAGCTTTCTTT,CASSRSQMWAEAFF
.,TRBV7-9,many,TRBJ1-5,TGTGCCAGCAGCTTAAACGGTCAGCCCCAGCATTTT,CASSLNGQPQHF
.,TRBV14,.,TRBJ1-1,TGTGCCAGCAGGGTCAGCGGGGGCTCCACTGAAGCTTTCTTT,CASRVSGGSTEAFF
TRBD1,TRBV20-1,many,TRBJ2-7,TGCAGTGCTAGAGATCCAGGACAGGGAAATGGCGAGCAGTACTTC,CSARDPGQGNGEQYF
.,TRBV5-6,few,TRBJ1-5,TGTGCCAGCAGCACCACAGGGAGCAATCAGCCCCAGCATTTT,CASSTTGSNQPQHF
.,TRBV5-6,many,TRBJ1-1,TGTGCCAGCAGCTTGGGGGTCATTGAAGCTTTCTTT,CASSLGVIEAFF
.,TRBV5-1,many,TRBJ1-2,TGCGCCAGCAGCACCGGACGAACCAACTATGGCTACACCTTC,CASSTGRTNYGYTF
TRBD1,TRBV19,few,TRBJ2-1,TGTGCCAGTAGTATACGGACAGGTGGTCCACAATATGAGCAGTTCTTC,CASSIRTGGPQYEQFF
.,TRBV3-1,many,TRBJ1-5,TGTGCCAGCAGCTTTCGGCTGGGGGTTCAGCCCCAGCATTTT,CASSFRLGVQPQHF
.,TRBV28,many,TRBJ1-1,TGTGCCAGCAGTAGGACACCCCTAGAAGCTTTCTTT,CASSRTPLEAFF
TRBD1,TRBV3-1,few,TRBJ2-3,TGTGCCAGCAGCCTGTACATGAAACCGGGACAGGGGCCCCGCACAGATACGCAGTATTTT,CASSLYMKPGQGPRTDTQYF
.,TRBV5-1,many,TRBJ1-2,TGCGCCAGCAGCTTGGAGGGCGGAACCCTGTCTGGTGGCTACACCTTC,CASSLEGGTLSGGYTF
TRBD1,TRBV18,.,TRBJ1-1,TGTGCCAGCTCACTCGGGACAGGGGCGAACACTGAAGCTTTCTTT,CASSLGTGANTEAFF
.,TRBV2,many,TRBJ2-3,TGTGCCAGCGCATACCTGATGGCGGTCACAGATACGCAGTATTTT,CASAYLMAVTDTQYF
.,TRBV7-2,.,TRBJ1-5,TGTGCCAGCAGCTTAAAGGGAGATCAGCCCCAGCATTTT,CASSLKGDQPQHF
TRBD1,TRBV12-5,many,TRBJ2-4,TGTGCTAGTGGTCCAGACAGGGGCACCAAAAACATTCAGTACTTC,CASGPDRGTKNIQYF
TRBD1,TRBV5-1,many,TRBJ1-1,TGCGCCAGCAGCTCGGCCCGGACAGGGGGCACTGAAGCTTTCTTT,CASSSARTGGTEAFF
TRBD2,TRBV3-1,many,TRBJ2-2,TGTGCCAGCAGCCAAGATCGTAGCGGGAATAGGGGGACCGGGGAGCTGTTTTTT,CASSQDRSGNRGTGELFF
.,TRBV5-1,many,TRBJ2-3,TGCGCCAGCAGCTTGGCGGTGGATCGAGATACGCAGTATTTT,CASSLAVDRDTQYF
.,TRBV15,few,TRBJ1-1,TGTGCCACCAGCAGGGGGTGGGTCACTGAAGCTTTCTTT,CATSRGWVTEAFF
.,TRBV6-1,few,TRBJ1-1,TGTGCCAGCAGACCGGGATCCGTCTTTTTGAACACTGAAGCTTTCTTT,CASRPGSVFLNTEAFF
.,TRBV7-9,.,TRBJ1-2,TGTGCCAGCAGCTTCTGTGGAGGCTACACCTTC,CASSFCGGYTF
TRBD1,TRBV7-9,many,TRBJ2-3,TGTGCCAGCAGCGGCGGACAGGGACGCACAGATACGCAGTATTTT,CASSGGQGRTDTQYF
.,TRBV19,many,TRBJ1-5,TGTGCCAGTAGTCCTCTGGGGTCTCTCAATCAGCCCCAGCATTTT,CASSPLGSLNQPQHF
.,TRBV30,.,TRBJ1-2,TGTGCCTGGAGTCCTTCGTACGGCCTCAACTATGGCTACACCTTC,CAWSPSYGLNYGYTF
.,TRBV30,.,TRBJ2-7,TGTGCCTGGAGTGCTCCCGGGAGCGAGCAGTACTTC,CAWSAPGSEQYF
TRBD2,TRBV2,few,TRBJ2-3,TGTGCCAGCAGGTCACTAGCGGGTTCTCATACGCAGTATTTT,CASRSLAGSHTQYF
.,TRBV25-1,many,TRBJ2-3,TGTGCCAGCAGTGAATATCCCCACACAGATACGCAGTATTTT,CASSEYPHTDTQYF
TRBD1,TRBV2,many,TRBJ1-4,TGTGCCAGCAGTTCCACAGGGGGAGGTGATGAAAAACTGTTTTTT,CASSSTGGGDEKLFF
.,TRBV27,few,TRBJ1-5,TGTGCCAGCAGTTTAGCCATCCCGGGGGGTTCCCGCAATCAGCCCCAGCATTTT,CASSLAIPGGSRNQPQHF
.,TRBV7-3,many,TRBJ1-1,TGTGCCAGCAGCAATTTGGGGGGGTACACTGAAGCTTTCTTT,CASSNLGGYTEAFF
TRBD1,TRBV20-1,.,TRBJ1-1,TGCAGTGCCACGGACAGGGGGACTGAAGCTTTCTTT,CSATDRGTEAFF
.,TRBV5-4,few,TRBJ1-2,TGTGCCAGCAGCTCGACCCCGCCCAGGCCACCTAACGGCTACACCTTC,CASSSTPPRPPNGYTF
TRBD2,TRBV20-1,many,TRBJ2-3,TGCAGTGCGGCAATAGCGGGCTTTAGGTCAGATACGCAGTATTTT,CSAAIAGFRSDTQYF
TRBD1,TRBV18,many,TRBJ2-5,TGTGCCAGCTCACGACTGACAGGGGGGCAAGAGACCCAGTACTTC,CASSRLTGGQETQYF
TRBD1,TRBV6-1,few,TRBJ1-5,TGTGCCAGCACAGACCGGGACAGAGGGGGTCAGCCCCAGCATTTT,CASTDRDRGGQPQHF
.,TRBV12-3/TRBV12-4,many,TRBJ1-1,TGTGCCAGCACCGTCGTCTTTGGGCCGGGCACTGAAGCTTTCTTT,CASTVVFGPGTEAFF